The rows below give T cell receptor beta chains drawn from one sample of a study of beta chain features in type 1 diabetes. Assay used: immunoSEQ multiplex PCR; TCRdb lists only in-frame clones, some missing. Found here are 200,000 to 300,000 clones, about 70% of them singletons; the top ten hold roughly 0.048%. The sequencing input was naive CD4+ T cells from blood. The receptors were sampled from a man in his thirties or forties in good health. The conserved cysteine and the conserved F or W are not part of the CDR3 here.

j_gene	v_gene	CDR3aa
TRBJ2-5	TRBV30	AWSSSLETQY
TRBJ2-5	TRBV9	ASSVTITGHPQY
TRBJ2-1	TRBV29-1	SVGPTGWGLIGGQYEQF
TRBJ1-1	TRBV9	ASSSRDVPEAF
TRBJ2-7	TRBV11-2	ASSEDRDRGYEQY
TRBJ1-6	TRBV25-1	ASDWGQGFPLH
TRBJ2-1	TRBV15	AIRAGGLGNEQF
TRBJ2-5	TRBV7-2	ASRLGRGEETQY
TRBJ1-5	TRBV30	AWSVLDSNQPQH
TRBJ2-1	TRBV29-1	SGTRGGEQF
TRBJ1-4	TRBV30	AWRGSNEKLF